The present T cell receptor (beta chain) was sequenced within a study of T cell repertoires in cytomegalovirus infection. TCRdb ran MiXCR on the reads and lists one entry per CDR3 protein. The profile shows 80,000 to 95,000 distinct CDR3 sequences, less than 30% of them singletons. V gave up 2 bases and J gave up 8 bases; unmatched junction bases: 8. The CDR3 has 15 residues. Germline loops: CDR1 MDHEN, CDR2 SYDVKM. Worth noting for this clonotype: The antigen is undetermined.

Study observations and caveats: The response measured ex vivo was dominated by TCR beta clonotypes (HLA-C-restricted and CMV-specific).

Source: CD8+ T cells from cultured PBMCs, taken from culture after CMV antigen stimulation. The V and J genes are TRBV28 and TRBJ1-4; 7 bases are a match to TRBD1. The sequence came from a human donor in good health (CMV status not recorded). Some clones in this sample may be carry-over from other donors' samples. This chain's CDR3 is CASSLEGRGVEKLFF. The CDR3 DNA reads as TGTGCCAGCAGTTTAGAGGGCAGGGGGGTCGAAAAACTGTTTTTT.